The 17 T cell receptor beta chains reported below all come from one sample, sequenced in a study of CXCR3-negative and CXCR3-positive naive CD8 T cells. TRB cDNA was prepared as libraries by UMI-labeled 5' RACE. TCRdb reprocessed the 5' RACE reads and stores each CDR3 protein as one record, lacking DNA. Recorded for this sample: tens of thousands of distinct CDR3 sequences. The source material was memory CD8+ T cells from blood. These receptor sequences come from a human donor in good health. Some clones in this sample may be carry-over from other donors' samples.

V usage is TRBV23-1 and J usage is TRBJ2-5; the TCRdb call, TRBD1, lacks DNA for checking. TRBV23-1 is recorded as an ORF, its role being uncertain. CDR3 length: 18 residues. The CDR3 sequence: CASPPRPRTGESRETQYF.

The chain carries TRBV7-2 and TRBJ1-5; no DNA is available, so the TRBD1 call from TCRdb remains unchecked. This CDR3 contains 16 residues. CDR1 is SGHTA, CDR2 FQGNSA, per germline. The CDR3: CASSLVAGGYNQPQHF.

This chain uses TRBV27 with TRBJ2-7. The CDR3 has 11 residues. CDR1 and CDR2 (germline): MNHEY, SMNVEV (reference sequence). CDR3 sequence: CASSGSYEQYF.

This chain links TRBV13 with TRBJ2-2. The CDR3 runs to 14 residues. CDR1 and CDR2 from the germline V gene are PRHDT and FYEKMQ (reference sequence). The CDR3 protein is CASSLGDARGMLFF.

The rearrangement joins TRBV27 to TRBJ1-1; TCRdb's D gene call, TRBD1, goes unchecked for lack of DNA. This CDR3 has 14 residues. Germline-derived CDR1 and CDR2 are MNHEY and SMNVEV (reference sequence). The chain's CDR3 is CASSFLGGNTEAFF.

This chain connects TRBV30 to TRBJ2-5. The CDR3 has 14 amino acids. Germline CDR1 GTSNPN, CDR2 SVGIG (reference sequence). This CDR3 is CAWSVYRDQETQYF.

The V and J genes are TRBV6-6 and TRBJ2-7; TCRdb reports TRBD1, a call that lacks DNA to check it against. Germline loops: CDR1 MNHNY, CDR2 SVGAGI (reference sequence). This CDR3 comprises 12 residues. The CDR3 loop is CASSYRGPEQYF.

The CDR3 protein is CSVEGSTPYEQYF. This chain joins TRBV29-1 and TRBJ2-7. CDR3 length: 13 residues. From germline, CDR1 is SQVTM and CDR2 ANQGSEA.

This CDR3 reads CASSPGAYEQYF. V and J are TRBV5-1 and TRBJ2-7; TCRdb selects TRBD1, and the lack of DNA leaves this call unchecked. The CDR3 is 12 residues long. Looked up from germline, CDR1 is SGHRS and CDR2 is YFSETQ.

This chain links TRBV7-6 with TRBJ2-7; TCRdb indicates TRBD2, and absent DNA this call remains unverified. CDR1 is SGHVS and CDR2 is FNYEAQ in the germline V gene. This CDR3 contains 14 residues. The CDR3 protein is CASSLAAGGKEQYF.

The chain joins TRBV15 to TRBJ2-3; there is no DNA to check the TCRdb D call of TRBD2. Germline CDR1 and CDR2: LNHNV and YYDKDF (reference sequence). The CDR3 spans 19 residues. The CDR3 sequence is CATSRVPAGLDPSTDTQYF.

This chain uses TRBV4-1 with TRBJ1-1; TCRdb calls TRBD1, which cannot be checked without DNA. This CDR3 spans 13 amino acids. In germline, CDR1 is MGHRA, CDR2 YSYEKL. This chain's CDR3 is CASSQGQGFEAFF.

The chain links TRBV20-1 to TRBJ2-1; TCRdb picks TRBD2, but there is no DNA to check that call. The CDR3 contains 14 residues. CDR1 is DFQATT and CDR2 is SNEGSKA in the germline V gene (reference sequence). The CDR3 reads CSASGTRATDEQFF.

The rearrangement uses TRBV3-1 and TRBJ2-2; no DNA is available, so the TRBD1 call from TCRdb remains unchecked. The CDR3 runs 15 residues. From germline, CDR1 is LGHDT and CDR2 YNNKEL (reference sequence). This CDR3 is CASSPTGSETGELFF.

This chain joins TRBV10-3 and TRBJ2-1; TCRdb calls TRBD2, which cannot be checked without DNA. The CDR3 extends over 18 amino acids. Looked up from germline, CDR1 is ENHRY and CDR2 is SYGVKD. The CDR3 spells CAISESGLGQFRRNEQFF.

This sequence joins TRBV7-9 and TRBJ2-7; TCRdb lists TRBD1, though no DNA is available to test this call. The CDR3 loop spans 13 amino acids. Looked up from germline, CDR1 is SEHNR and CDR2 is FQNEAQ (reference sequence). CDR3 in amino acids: CASRQGATYEQYF.

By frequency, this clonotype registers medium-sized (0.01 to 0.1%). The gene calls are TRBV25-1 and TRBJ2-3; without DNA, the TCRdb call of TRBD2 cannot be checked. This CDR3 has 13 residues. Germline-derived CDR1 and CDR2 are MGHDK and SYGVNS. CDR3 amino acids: CASSTTEVDTQYF. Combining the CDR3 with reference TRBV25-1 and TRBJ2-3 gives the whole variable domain EADIYQTPRYLVIGTGKKITLECSQTMGHDKMYWYQQDPGMELHLIHYSYGVNSTEKGDLSSESTVSRIRTEHFPLTLESARPSHTSQYLCASSTTEVDTQYFGPGTRLTVL.